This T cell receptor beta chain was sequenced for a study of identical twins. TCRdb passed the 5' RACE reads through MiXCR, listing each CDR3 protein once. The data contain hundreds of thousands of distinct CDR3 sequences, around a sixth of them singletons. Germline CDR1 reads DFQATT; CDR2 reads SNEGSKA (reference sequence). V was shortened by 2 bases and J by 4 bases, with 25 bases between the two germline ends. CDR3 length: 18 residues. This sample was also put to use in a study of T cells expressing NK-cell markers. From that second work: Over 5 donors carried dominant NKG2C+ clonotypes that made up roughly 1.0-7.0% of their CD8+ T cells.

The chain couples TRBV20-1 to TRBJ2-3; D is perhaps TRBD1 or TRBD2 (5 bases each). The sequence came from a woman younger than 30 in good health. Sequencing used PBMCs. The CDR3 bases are TGCAGTGCTAGAAAGACAGCCAAGTTGGGGGAGAGCGCAGATACGCAGTATTTT. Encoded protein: CSARKTAKLGESADTQYF.